A selection of T cell receptor beta chains follows, all from one sample in a study of shared clonotypes between healthy human individuals. TCRdb's copy holds only in-frame clones and misses some; the assay was immunoSEQ multiplex PCR. The sample lists millions of clones; just over 90% were seen once. The specimen sequenced was naive CD8+ T cells from PBMCs. The receptors here all came from a man between 18 and 35 years old in good health. Some clones in this sample may be carry-over from other donors' samples. Both conserved end residues are part of each CDR3.

TRBJ1-1,TRBV19,CASSPDRGATEAFF
TRBJ1-1,TRBV6-6,CASSYVSGAAEAFF
TRBJ2-5,TRBV15,CATSRWTLTEKETQYF
TRBJ2-1,TRBV28,CASSPTGGGEQFF
TRBJ1-5,TRBV19,CASSISQPSNQPQHF
TRBJ2-7,TRBV2,CASTSAAPYEQYF
TRBJ2-2,TRBV7-2,CASSGNAGLNTGELFF
TRBJ2-1,TRBV9,CASSVDPSSYNEQFF
TRBJ2-7,TRBV9,CASSVALAGDSEQYF
TRBJ2-7,TRBV4-3,CASSQDRGSGGYEQYF
TRBJ2-7,TRBV5-1,CASSHGSLYEQYF
TRBJ2-1,TRBV5-1,CASSWDIGGRGYNEQFF
TRBJ1-1,TRBV4-3,CASTHREGAGTEAFF
TRBJ1-1,TRBV27,CASSLRTVPTEAFF
TRBJ1-4,TRBV6-5,CASSYQTAGKLFF
TRBJ1-1,TRBV27,CASSLGLTGTEAFF
TRBJ2-1,TRBV27,CASSPTDYNEQFF
TRBJ2-1,TRBV2,CARRTSGRDNEQFF
TRBJ1-5,TRBV6-1,CASSEYPDQPQHF
TRBJ1-1,TRBV27,CASSLSRRQGGMNTEAFF
TRBJ2-5,TRBV10-3,CAISPTMGLGAGESETQYF
TRBJ1-3,TRBV7-2,CASSSTGAAGNTIYF
TRBJ2-7,TRBV28,CASSWGGRGSYEQYF
TRBJ2-1,TRBV12-1,CASSFASGGINEQFF
TRBJ1-1,TRBV10-3,CAISDPGGSTEAFF
TRBJ2-7,TRBV9,CASSAETGTPSYEQYF
TRBJ2-7,TRBV6-5,CASSFYRGRPYEQYF
TRBJ2-3,TRBV5-1,CASSGPGLAGRTDTQYF
TRBJ1-4,TRBV5-1,CASSLGQGREKLFF
TRBJ1-5,TRBV6-5,CASSAGASNQPQHF
TRBJ2-2,TRBV11-2,CASSSYSEGPGELFF
TRBJ2-3,TRBV9,CASSVVSGRITDTQYF
TRBJ2-1,TRBV6-1,CASSHDRGTYNEQFF
TRBJ2-7,TRBV27,CASSPRTSYYEQYF
TRBJ2-7,TRBV4-2,CASSKRAGLYEQYF
TRBJ2-3,TRBV9,CASSPSGQLATDTQYF
TRBJ2-7,TRBV28,CASSFQVLEEYEQYF
TRBJ2-5,TRBV6-1,CASTPDRIQETQYF
TRBJ2-5,TRBV7-8,CASSLRYRETQYF
TRBJ2-1,TRBV19,CASIGAGVEQFF
TRBJ2-3,TRBV9,CASSSNRGSGTDTQYF
TRBJ2-7,TRBV6-1,CASRDRPYEQYF